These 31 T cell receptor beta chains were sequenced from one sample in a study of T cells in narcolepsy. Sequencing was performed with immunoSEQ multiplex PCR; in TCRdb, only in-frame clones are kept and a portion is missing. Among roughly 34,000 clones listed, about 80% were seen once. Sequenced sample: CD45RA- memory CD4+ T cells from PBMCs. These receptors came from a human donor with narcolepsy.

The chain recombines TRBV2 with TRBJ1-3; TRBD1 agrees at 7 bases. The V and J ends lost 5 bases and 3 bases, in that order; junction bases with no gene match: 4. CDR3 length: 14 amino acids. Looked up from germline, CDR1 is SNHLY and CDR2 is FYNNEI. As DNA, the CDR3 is TGTGCCAGCAGTTCCAGGGGGTATGGAAACACCATATATTTT. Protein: CASSSRGYGNTIYF. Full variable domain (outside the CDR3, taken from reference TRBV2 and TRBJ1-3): EPEVTQTPSHQVTQMGQEVILRCVPISNHLYFYWYRQILGQKVEFLVSFYNNEISEKSEIFDDQFSVERPDGSNFTLKIRSTKLEDSAMYFCASSSRGYGNTIYFGEGSWLTVV.

This CDR3 is CASSDNPGTSGEQYF. The DNA of the CDR3 is TGTGCCAGCAGCGATAACCCTGGGACTAGCGGCGAGCAGTACTTC. The chain has TRBV11-2 and TRBJ2-7; TRBD2 aligns across 11 bases. The V and J ends lost 5 bases and 6 bases, in that order; junction bases with no gene match: 9. Germline values: CDR1 SGHAT, CDR2 FQNNGV. The CDR3 is made up of 15 amino acids. Full variable domain (outside the CDR3, taken from reference TRBV11-2 and TRBJ2-7): EAGVAQSPRYKIIEKRQSVAFWCNPISGHATLYWYQQILGQGPKLLIQFQNNGVVDDSQLPKDRFSAERLKGVDSTLKIQPAKLEDSAVYLCASSDNPGTSGEQYFGPGTRLTVT.

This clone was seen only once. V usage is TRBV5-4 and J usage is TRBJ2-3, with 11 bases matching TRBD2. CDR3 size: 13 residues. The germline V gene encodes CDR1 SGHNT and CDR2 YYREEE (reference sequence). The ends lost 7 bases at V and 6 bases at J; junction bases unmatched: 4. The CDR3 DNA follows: TGTGCCAGCCTACTAGCGGGGGTGGATACGCAGTATTTT. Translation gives CASLLAGVDTQYF.

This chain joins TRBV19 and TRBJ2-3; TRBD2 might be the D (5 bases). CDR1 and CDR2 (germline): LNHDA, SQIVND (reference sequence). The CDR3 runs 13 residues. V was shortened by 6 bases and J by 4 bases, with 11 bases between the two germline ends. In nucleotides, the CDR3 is TGTGCCAGTAGCACAGCGGCGCCAGATACGCAGTATTTT. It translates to CASSTAAPDTQYF.

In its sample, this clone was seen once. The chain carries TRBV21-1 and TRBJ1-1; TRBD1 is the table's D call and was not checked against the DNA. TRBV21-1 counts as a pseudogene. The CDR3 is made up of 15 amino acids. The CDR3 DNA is TGTGCCAGCAGCAAAGAACGCAGGGTGTCGACTGAAGCTTTCTTT. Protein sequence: CASSKERRVSTEAFF.

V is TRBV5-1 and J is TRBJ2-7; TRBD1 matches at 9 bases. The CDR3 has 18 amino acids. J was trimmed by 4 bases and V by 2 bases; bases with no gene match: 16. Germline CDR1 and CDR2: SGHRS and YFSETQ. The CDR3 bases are TGCGCCAGCAGCTTCGGGCAACCGGGACAGGGCTTGGGGTACGAGCAGTACTTC. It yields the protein CASSFGQPGQGLGYEQYF.

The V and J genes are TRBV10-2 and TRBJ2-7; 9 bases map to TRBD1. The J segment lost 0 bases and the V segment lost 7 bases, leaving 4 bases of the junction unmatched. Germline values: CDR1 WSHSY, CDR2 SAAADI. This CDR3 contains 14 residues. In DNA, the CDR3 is TGCGCCAGCACTGCGACAGGGGGCTCCTACGAGCAGTACTTC. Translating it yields CASTATGGSYEQYF.

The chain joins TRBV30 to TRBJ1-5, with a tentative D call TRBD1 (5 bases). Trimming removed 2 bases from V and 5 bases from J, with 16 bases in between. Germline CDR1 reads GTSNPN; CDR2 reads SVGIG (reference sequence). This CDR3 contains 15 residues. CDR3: CAWSPLDSNHQPQHF. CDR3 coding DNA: TGTGCCTGGAGTCCCCTCGACAGTAACCATCAGCCCCAGCATTTT.

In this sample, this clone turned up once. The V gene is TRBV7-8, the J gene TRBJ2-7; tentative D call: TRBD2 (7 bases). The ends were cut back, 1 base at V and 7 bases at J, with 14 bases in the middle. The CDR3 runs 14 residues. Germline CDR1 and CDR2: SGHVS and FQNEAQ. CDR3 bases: TGTGCCAGCAGCTTAGTGGGGGGGCAAGGGGAGCAGTACTTC. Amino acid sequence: CASSLVGGQGEQYF.

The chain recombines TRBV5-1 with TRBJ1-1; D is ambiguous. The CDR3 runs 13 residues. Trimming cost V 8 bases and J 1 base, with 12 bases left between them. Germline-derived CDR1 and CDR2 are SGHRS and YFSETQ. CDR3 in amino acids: CASTQEPNTEAFF. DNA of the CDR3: TGCGCCAGTACCCAGGAGCCGAACACTGAAGCTTTCTTT.

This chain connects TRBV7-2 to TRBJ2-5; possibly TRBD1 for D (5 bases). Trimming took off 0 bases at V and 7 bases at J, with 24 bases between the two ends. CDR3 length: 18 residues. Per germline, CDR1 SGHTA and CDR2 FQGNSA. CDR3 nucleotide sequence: TGTGCCAGCAGCTTAGCGAGCCCCTTTGGGGCCAAGATGGGGACCCAGTACTTC. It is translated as CASSLASPFGAKMGTQYF.

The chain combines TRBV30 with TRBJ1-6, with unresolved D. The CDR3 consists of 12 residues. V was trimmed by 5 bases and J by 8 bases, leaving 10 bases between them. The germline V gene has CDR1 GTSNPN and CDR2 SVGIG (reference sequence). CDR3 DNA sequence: TGTGCCTGGGGTAGAGAGGATTCACCCCTCCACTTT. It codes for CAWGREDSPLHF.

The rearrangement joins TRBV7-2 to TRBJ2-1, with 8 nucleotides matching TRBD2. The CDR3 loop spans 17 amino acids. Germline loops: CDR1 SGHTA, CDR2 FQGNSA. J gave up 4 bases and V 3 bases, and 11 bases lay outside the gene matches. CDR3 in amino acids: CASSLHSRGAGYNEQFF. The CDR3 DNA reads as TGTGCCAGCAGCTTGCATTCGCGGGGGGCGGGATACAATGAGCAGTTCTTC.

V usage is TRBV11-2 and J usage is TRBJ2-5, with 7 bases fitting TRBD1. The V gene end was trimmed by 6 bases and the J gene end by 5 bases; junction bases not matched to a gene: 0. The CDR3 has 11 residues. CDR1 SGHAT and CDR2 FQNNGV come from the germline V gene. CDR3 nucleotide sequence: TGTGCCAGCAGGACAGGGGAGACCCAGTACTTC. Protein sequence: CASRTGETQYF.

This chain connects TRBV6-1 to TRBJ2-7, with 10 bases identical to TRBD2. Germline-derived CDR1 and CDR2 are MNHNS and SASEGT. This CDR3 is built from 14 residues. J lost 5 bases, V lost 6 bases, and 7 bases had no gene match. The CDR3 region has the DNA TGTGCCAGCAGCACACTAGCGGGGTCGGACGAGCAGTACTTC. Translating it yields CASSTLAGSDEQYF.

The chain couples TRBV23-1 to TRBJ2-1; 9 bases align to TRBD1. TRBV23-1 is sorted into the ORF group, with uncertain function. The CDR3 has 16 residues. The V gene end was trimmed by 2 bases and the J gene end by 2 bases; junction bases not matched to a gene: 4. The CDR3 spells CASSQHGTGTYNEQFF. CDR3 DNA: TGCGCCAGCAGTCAACACGGGACAGGGACCTACAATGAGCAGTTCTTC.

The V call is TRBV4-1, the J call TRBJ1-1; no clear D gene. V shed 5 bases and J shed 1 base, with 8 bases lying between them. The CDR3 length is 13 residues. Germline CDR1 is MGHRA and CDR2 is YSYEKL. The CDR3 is CASSGQPNTEAFF. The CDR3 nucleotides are TGCGCCAGCAGCGGTCAGCCGAACACTGAAGCTTTCTTT.

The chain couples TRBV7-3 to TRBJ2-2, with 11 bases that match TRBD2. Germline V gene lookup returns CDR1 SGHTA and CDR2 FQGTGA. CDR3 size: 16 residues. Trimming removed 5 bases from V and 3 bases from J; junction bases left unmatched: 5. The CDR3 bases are TGTGCCAGCAGCCCGAGACTAGCGGGGCACACCGGGGAGCTGTTTTTT. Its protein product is CASSPRLAGHTGELFF. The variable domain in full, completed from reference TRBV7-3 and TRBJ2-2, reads GAGVSQTPSNKVTEKGKYVELRCDPISGHTALYWYRQSLGQGPEFLIYFQGTGAADDSGLPNDRFFAVRPEGSVSTLKIQRTERGDSAVYLCASSPRLAGHTGELFFGEGSRLTVL.

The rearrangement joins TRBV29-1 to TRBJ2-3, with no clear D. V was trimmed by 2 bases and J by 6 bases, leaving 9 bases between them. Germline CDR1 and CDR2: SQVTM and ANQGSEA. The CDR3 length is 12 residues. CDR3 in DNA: TGCAGCGTTGAATCCCCTAGGGATACGCAGTATTTT. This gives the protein CSVESPRDTQYF.

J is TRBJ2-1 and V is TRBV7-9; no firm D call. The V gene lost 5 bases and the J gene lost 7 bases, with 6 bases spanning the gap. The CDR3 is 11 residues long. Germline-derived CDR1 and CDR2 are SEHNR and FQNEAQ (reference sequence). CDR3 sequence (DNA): TGTGCCAGCAGCCTCGAAAATGAGCAGTTCTTC. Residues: CASSLENEQFF.

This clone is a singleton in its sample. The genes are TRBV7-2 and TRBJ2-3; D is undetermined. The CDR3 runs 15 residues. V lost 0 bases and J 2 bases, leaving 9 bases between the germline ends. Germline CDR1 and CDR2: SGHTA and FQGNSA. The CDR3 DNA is TGTGCCAGCAGCTTAGCGCCGAGGTCCACAGATACGCAGTATTTT. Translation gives CASSLAPRSTDTQYF.

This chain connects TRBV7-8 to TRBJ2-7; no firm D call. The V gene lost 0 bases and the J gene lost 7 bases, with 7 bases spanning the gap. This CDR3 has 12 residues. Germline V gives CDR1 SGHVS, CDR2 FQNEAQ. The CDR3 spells CASSLAFLEQYF. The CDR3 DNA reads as TGTGCCAGCAGCTTAGCTTTCCTTGAGCAGTACTTC.

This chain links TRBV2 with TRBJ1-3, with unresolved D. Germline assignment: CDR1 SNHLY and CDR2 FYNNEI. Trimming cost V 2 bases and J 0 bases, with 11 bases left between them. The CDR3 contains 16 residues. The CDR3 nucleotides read TGTGCCAGCAGTGAAACTATTGGGCCCTCTGGAAACACCATATATTTT. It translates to CASSETIGPSGNTIYF.

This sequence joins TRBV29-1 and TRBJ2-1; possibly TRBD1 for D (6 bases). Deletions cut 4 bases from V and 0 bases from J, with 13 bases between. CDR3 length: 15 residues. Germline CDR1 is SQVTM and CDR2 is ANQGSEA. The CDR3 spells CSVGWSGHSYNEQFF. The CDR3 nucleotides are TGCAGCGTTGGTTGGTCGGGACACTCCTACAATGAGCAGTTCTTC.

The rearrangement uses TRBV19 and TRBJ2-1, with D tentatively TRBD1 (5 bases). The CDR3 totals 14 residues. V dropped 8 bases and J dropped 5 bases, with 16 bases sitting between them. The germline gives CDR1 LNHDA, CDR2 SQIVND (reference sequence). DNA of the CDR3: TGTGCCAGTCGTAGGGGTACGGGCGACAATGAGCAGTTCTTC. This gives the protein CASRRGTGDNEQFF.

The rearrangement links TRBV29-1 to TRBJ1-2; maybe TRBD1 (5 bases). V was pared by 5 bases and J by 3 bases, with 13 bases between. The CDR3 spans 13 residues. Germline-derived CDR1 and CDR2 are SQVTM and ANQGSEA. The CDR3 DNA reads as TGCAGCGTTTCCCGGGGGGAACACTATGGCTACACCTTC. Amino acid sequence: CSVSRGEHYGYTF.

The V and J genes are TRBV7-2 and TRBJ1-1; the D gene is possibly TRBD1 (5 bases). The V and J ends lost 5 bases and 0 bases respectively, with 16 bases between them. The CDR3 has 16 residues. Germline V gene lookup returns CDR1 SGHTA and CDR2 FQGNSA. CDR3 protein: CASSQRRGGVNTEAFF. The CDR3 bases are TGTGCCAGCAGCCAACGAAGGGGAGGGGTGAACACTGAAGCTTTCTTT.

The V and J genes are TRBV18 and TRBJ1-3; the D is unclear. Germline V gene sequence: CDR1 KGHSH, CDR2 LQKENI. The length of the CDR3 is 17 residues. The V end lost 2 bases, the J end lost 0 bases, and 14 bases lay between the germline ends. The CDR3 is CASSPGDGGVSGNTIYF. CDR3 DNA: TGTGCCAGCTCACCAGGCGACGGCGGGGTCTCTGGAAACACCATATATTTT.

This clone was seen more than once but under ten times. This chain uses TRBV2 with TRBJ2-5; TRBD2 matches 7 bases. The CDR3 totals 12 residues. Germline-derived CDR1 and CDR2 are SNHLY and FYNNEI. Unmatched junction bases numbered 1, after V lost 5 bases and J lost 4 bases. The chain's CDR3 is CASSSGGETQYF. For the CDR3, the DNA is TGTGCCAGCAGTTCGGGAGGAGAGACCCAGTACTTC. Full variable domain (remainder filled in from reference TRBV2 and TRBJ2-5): EPEVTQTPSHQVTQMGQEVILRCVPISNHLYFYWYRQILGQKVEFLVSFYNNEISEKSEIFDDQFSVERPDGSNFTLKIRSTKLEDSAMYFCASSSGGETQYFGPGTRLLVL.

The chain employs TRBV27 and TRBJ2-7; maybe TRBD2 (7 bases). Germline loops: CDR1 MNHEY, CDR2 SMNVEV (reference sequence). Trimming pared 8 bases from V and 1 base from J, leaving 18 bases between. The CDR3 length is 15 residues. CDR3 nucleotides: TGTGCCAGCCGCGGAGGGCGGGGGCGGTCCTACGAGCAGTACGTC. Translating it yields CASRGGRGRSYEQYV.

The CDR3: CASSEIQRTEAFF. The CDR3 nucleotides read TGTGCCAGCAGTGAAATACAAAGGACTGAAGCTTTCTTT. V is TRBV2 and J is TRBJ1-1; D is undetermined. CDR1 and CDR2 from the germline V gene are SNHLY and FYNNEI. The CDR3 extends over 13 amino acids. V lost 2 bases to trimming and J lost 5 bases, with 9 bases between them.